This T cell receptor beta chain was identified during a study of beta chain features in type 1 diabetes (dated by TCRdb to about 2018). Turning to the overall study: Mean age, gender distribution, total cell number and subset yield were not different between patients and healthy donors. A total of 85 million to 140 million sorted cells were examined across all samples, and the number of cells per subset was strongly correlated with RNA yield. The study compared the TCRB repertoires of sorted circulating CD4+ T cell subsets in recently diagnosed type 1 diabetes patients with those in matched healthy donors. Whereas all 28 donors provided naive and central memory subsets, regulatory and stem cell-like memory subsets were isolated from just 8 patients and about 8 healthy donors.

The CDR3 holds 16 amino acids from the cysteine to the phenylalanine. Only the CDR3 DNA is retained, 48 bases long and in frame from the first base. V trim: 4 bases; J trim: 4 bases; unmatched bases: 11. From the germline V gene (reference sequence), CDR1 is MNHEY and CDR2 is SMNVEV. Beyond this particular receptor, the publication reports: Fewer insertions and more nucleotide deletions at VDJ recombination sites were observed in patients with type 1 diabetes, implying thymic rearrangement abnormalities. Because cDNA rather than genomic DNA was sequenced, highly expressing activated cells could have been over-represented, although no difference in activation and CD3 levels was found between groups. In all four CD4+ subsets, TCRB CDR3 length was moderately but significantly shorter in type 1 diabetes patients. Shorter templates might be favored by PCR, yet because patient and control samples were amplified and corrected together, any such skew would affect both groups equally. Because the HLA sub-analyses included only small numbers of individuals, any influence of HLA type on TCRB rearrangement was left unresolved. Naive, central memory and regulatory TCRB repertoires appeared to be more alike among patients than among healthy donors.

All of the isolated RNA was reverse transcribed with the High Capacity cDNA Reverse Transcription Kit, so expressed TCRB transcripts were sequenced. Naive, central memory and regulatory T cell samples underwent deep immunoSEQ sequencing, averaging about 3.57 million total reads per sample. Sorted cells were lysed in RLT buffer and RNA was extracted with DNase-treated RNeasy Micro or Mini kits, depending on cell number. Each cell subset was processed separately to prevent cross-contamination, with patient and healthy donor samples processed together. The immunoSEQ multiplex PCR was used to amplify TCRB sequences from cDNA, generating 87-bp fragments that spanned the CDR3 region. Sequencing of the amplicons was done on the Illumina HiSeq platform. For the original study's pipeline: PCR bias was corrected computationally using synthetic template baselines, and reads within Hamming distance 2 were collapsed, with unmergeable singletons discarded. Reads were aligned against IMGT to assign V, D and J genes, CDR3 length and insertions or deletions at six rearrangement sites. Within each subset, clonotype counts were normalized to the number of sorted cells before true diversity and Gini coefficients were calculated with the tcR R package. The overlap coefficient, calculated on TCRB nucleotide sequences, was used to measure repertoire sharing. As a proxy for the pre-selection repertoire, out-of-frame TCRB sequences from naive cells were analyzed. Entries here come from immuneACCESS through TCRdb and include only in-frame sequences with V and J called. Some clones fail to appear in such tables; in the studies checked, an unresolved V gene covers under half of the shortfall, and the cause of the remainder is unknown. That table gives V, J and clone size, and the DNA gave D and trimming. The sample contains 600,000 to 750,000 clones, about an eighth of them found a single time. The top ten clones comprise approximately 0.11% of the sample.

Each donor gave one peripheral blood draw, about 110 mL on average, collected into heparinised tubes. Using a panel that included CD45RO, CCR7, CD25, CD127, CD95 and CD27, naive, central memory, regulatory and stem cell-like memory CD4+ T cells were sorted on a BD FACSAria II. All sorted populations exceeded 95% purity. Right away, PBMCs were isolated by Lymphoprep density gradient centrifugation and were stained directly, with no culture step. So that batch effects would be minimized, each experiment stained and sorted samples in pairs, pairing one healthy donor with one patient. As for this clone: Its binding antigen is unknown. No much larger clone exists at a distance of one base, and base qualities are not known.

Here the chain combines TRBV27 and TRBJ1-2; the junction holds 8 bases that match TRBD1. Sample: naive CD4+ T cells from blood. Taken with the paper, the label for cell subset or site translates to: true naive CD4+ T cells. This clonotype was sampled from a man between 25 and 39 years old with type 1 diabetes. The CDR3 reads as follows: CASSSSTGVTSYGYTF. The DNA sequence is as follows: TGTGCCAGCAGTTCCTCGACAGGGGTTACTAGCTATGGCTACACCTTC.